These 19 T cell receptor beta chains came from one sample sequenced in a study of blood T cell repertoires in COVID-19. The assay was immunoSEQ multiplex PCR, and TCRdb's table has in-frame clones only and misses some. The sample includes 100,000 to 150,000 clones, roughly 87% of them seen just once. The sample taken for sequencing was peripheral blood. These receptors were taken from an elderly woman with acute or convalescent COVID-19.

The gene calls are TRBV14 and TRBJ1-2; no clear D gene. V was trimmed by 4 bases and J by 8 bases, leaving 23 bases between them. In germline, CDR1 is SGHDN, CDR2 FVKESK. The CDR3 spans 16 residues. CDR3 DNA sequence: TGTGCCAGCAGCCCCAGAGTCCCCCCCTCCCTCAGGGGCTACACCTTC. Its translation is CASSPRVPPSLRGYTF.

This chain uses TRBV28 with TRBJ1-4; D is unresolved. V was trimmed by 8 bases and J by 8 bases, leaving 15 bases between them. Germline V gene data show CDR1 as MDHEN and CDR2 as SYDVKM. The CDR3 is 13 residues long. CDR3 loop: CASSPGYWEKLFF. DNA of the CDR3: TGTGCCAGCTCCCCCGGTTATTGGGAAAAACTGTTTTTT.

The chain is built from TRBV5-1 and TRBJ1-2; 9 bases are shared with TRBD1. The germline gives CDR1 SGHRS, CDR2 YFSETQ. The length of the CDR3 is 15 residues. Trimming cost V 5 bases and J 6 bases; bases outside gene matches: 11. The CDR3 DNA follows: TGCGCCAGCAGGGGACCGGGACAGGGACGGGATGGCTACACCTTC. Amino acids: CASRGPGQGRDGYTF.

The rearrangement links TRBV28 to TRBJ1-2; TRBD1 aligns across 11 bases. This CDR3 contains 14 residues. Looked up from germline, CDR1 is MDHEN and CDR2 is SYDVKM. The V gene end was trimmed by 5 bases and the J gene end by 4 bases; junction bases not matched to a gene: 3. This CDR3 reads CASSVGTGGYGYTF. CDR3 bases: TGTGCCAGCAGTGTCGGGACAGGGGGCTATGGCTACACCTTC.

The CDR3 sequence: CASSSQASGGAGTQYF. The CDR3 coding sequence is TGTGCCAGCAGTTCTCAGGCTAGCGGGGGGGCAGGGACGCAGTATTTT. The chain joins TRBV6-2 or TRBV6-3 to TRBJ2-3; the match to TRBD2 covers 12 bases. V was pared by 4 bases and J by 9 bases, with 11 bases of the junction left unmatched. Germline-derived CDR1 and CDR2 are MNHEY and SVGEGT. The CDR3 runs 16 residues.

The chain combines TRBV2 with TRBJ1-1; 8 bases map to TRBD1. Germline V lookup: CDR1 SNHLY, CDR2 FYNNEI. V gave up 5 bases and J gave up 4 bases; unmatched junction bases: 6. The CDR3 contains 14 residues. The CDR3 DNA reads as TGTGCCAGCAGTTCATCCAGGGGGCTCACTGAAGCTTTCTTT. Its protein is CASSSSRGLTEAFF.

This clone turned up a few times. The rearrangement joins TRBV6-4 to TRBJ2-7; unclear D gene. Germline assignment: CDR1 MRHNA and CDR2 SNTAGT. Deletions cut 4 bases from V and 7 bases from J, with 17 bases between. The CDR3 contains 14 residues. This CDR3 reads CASSGGILSREQYV. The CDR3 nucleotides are TGTGCCAGCAGTGGAGGTATCCTTTCGAGGGAGCAGTACGTC.

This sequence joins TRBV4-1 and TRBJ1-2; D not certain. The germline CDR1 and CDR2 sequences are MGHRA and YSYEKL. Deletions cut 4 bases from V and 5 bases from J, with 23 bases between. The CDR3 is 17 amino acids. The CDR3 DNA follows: TGCGCCAGCAGCCCCCAGGAAGAACAGATTTTTTGGTATGGCTACACCTTC. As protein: CASSPQEEQIFWYGYTF.

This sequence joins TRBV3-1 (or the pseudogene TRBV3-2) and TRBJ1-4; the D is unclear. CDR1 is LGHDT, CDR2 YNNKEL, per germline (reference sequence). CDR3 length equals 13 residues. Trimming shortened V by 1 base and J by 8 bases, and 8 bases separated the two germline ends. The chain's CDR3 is CASSQGGLEKLFF. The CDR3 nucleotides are TGTGCCAGCAGCCAAGGAGGACTCGAAAAACTGTTTTTT.

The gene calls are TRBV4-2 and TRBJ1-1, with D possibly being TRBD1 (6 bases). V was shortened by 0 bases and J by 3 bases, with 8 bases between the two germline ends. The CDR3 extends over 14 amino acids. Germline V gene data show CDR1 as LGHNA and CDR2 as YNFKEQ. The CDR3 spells CASSQDGGHTEAFF. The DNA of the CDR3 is TGTGCCAGCAGCCAAGATGGGGGCCACACTGAAGCTTTCTTT.

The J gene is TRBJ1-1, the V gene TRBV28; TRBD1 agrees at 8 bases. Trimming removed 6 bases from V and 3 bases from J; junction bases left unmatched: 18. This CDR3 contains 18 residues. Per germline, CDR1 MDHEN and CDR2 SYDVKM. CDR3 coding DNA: TGTGCCAGCAGGCCCCGGGGTCTAGGGACAGGTAAAGACACTGAAGCTTTCTTT. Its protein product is CASRPRGLGTGKDTEAFF.

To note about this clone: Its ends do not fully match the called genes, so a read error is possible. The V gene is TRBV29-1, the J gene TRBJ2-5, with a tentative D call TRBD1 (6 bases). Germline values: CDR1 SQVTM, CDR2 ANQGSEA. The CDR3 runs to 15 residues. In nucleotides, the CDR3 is TGCAGCGCCGAGCTACAGGGACGGCGGCAAGATACCCAGTACTTC. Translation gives CSAELQGRRQDTQYF. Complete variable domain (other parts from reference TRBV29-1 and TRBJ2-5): SAVISQKPSRDICQRGTSLTIQCQVDSQVTMMFWYRQQPGQSLTLIATANQGSEATYESGFVIDKFPISRPNLTFSTLTVSNMSPEDSSIYLCSAELQGRRQDTQYFGPGTRLLVL.

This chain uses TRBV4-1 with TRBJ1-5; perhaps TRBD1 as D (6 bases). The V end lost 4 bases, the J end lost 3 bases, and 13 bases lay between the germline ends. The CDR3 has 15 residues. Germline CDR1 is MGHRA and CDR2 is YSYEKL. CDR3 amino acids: CASSPRTAFNQPQHF. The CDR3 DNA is TGCGCCAGCAGCCCGAGGACAGCTTTCAATCAGCCCCAGCATTTT.

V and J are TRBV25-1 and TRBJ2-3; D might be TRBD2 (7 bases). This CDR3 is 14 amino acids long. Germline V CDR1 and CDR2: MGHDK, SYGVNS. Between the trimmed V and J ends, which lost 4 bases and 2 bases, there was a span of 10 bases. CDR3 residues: CASSGRGATDTQYF. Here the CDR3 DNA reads TGTGCCAGCAGTGGCCGGGGGGCCACAGATACGCAGTATTTT.

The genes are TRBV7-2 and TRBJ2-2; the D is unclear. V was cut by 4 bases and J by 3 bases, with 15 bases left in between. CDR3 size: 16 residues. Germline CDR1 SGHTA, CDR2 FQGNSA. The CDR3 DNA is TGTGCCAGCAGCTCCAGGTCAGGTGGTGACACCGGGGAGCTGTTTTTT. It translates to CASSSRSGGDTGELFF.

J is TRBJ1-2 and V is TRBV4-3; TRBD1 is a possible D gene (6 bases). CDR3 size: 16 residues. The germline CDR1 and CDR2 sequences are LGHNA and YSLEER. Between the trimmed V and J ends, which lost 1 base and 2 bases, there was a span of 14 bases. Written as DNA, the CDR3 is TGCGCCAGCAGCCAAGCCCCGGGGGGGGCGAACTATGGCTACACCTTC. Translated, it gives CASSQAPGGANYGYTF.

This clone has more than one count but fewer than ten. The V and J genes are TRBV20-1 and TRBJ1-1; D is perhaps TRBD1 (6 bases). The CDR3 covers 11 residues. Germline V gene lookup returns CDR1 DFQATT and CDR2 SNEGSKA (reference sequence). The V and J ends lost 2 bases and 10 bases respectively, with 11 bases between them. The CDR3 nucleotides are TGCAGTGCTAGATCGGGCAGGGGAGCTTTCTTT. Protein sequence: CSARSGRGAFF.

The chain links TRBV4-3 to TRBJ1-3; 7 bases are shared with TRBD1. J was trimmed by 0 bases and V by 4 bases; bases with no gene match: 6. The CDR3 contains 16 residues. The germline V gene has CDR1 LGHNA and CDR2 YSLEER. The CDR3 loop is CASSPGGFASGNTIYF. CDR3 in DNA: TGCGCCAGCAGCCCAGGGGGGTTCGCCTCTGGAAACACCATATATTTT.

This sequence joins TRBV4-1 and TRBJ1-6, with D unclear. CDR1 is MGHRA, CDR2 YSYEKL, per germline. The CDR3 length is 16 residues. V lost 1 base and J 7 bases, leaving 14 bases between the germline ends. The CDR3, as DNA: TGCGCCAGCAGCCAAGGCACGACACGGGGAAATTCACCCCTCCACTTT. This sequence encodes CASSQGTTRGNSPLHF.